This T cell receptor beta chain was retrieved from a study of shared clonotypes between healthy human individuals. Overall study results and limits: Clonotypes which were not shared had lower generation probabilities than clonotypes that all four donors shared. Donors were few, which limited the genetic and exposure-history diversity represented.

With 4 bases removed from V and 1 base from J, the gap between germline ends came to 8 bases. CDR1 is SGHTS and CDR2 is YDEGEE in the germline V gene. This CDR3 spans 13 amino acids. TCRdb keeps only in-frame clones here, not all; method: immunoSEQ multiplex PCR. The sample lists 800,000 to 1,200,000 clones, roughly 74% occurring once. Comments on this clone: Its antigen is as yet unknown.

The rearrangement uses TRBV5-8 and TRBJ2-5; D is possibly TRBD1 (5 bases). This TCR derives from a man aged 18 to 35 in good health. Some clones in this sample may be carry-over from other donors' samples. The sample was memory CD4+ T cells from PBMCs. Described subset: CD45RA-negative fraction. CDR3 region: CASSITGQETQYF. Here the CDR3 DNA reads TGTGCCAGCAGCATTACAGGCCAAGAGACCCAGTACTTC.